This T cell receptor beta chain was captured by sequencing in a study of shared clonotypes between healthy human individuals. Study-wide results and limits: Sharing across a few donors was seen in around 5% of naive CD4 clonotypes.

There are 15 residues in the CDR3. J was trimmed by 6 bases and V by 5 bases; bases with no gene match: 9. The germline V gene encodes CDR1 SEHNR and CDR2 FQNEAQ (reference sequence). Concerning this clone itself: The antigen is unknown.

The authors distributed each subset's genomic DNA evenly over several immunoSEQ plates. Original analysis: Because ImmunoSEQ provided only junction sequences with no quality scores, the filtering differed. Using immunoSEQ multiplex PCR, the repertoire was profiled, and TCRdb retains in-frame clones only, with some absent. V, J and clone size are those of that table, while D and trimming were read from the DNA. The data show over 1.4 million clones, approximately 96% seen once. The rearrangement links TRBV7-9 to TRBJ2-2; 7 positions match TRBD1. Sequenced sample: naive CD4+ T cells sorted from blood. Sample subset: CD45RA+ positively selected. The TCR comes from a man aged 25-45 years in good health. The CDR3, as DNA: TGTGCCAGCAGCCAATCTGACAGGGACGCCGGGGAGCTGTTTTTT. This encodes CASSQSDRDAGELFF.